The sequence of this TCR beta chain was determined in a study of cytomegalovirus exposure and HLA in healthy donors. Background on the study: A data release that came early held roughly 90 million unique TCRs from HLA-typed donors. Around 76% of around 400 genotyped donors fell in the Caucasian-associated ancestry cluster.

With 60 Vbeta and 13 Jbeta primers, the PCR was carried out. Clones were sequenced by immunoSEQ multiplex PCR, and TCRdb holds only the in-frame ones, with some missing. The sample records some 160,000 clones, about four fifths being singletons. Nominally healthy donors provided the samples, though records likely missed some immune exposures. Germline CDR1 reads SEHNR; CDR2 reads FQNEAQ (reference sequence). The CDR3 contains 15 residues. The junction had 9 bases not matched to a gene; V was cut back by 7 bases and J by 3 bases. As regards this clone: Its antigen remains unknown.

General study points: Later, an analysis found that common viral pathogens appeared to be linked with several of the most significant clusters.

The sample taken for sequencing was PBMCs. The chain uses TRBV7-9 and TRBJ2-3; TRBD1 matches 8 bases. The receptor's source is a male donor in good health and CMV-seropositive. The CDR3 DNA is TGTGCCAGCAAGAACAGGGGGTGGGCTACAGATACGCAGTATTTT. Translation gives CASKNRGWATDTQYF.